This TCR beta chain was retrieved from a study of T cell repertoires in cytomegalovirus infection. Study-level information: CMV infection plus the matching HLA type was flagged by public TCR beta signatures. Findings and limits, study-wide: Dominating the ex vivo response were TCR beta clonotypes that were CMV-specific and HLA-C-restricted.

TCRdb reprocessed the reads with MiXCR, giving one entry per CDR3 protein. Of fewer than 950,000 distinct CDR3 sequences in the sample, about 31% were seen once. The sample holds one count of this clonotype. Its antigen remains unidentified. Likely a read error: the CDR3 ends without its conserved phenylalanine or tryptophan. The CDR3 consists of 13 residues. V was shortened by 4 bases and J by 7 bases, with 10 bases between the two germline ends. Germline V gene lookup returns CDR1 SGHVS and CDR2 FQNEAQ. This TCR came from a human donor in good health (CMV status not recorded). Some clones in this sample may be carry-over from other donors' samples. This chain uses TRBV7-8 with TRBJ1-4; D perhaps matches TRBD1 (5 bases). The input for sequencing was cultured CD8+ T cells from PBMCs, taken from culture after CMV antigen stimulation. The CDR3: CASSYQGREKLFL. As DNA, the CDR3 is TGTGCCAGCAGCTACCAGGGACGTGAAAAACTGTTTCTT.